The 30 T cell receptor beta chains below were found in one sample sequenced in a study of T cells in Graves' hyperthyroidism and ophthalmopathy. TCR beta CDR3 regions were amplified from RNA. The HTBI primer set drove a first-round RT-PCR of the TCR CDR3. TCRdb re-analysed the multiplex PCR reads in MiXCR, keeping a single row per CDR3 protein. The repertoire holds 300,000 to 450,000 distinct CDR3 sequences, with about 14% as singletons. Sequencing used blood. The receptors here all came from a woman in her twenties or thirties with Graves' ophthalmopathy.

The rearrangement links TRBV28 to TRBJ2-7; tentatively, D is TRBD1 or TRBD2 (5 bases each). The germline V gene has CDR1 MDHEN and CDR2 SYDVKM. V lost 3 bases and J lost 4, with 16 bases in between. The CDR3 has 15 residues. CDR3 loop: CASSFTGTAPYEQYF. In DNA, the CDR3 is TGTGCCAGCAGTTTCACCGGGACGGCCCCGTACGAGCAGTACTTC.

This clonotype has ten or more counts. The V call is TRBV20-1, the J call TRBJ2-3; 9 positions agree with TRBD2. The CDR3 loop spans 13 amino acids. Per the germline V gene, CDR1 is DFQATT and CDR2 is SNEGSKA (reference sequence). J was trimmed by 4 bases and V by 6 bases; bases with no gene match: 5. The CDR3 is CSASGGYADTQYF. In DNA, the CDR3 is TGCAGTGCCAGCGGGGGGTACGCAGATACGCAGTATTTT.

This clonotype was found many times. V usage is TRBV2 and J usage is TRBJ1-5; D perhaps matches TRBD1 (6 bases). The CDR3 covers 15 residues. V lost 6 bases to trimming and J lost 7 bases, with 19 bases between them. Per the germline V gene, CDR1 is SNHLY and CDR2 is FYNNEI. DNA of the CDR3: TGTGCCAGCAGGCTAGGTGAGGGGACACGGCAGCCCCAGCATTTT. The encoded protein is CASRLGEGTRQPQHF. Filled out from reference TRBV2 and TRBJ1-5, the complete variable domain reads EPEVTQTPSHQVTQMGQEVILRCVPISNHLYFYWYRQILGQKVEFLVSFYNNEISEKSEIFDDQFSVERPDGSNFTLKIRSTKLEDSAMYFCASRLGEGTRQPQHFGDGTRLSIL.

The table lists this clonotype with many counts. The rearrangement links TRBV28 to TRBJ2-2; D is perhaps TRBD1 (5 bases). Per germline, CDR1 MDHEN and CDR2 SYDVKM. V was trimmed by 4 bases and J by 7 bases, leaving 19 bases between them. CDR3 length: 16 residues. CDR3: CASSYNGPRGSGELFF. Written as DNA, the CDR3 is TGTGCCAGCAGTTACAATGGGCCTAGGGGCAGCGGGGAGCTGTTTTTT.

This clonotype was seen a few times. This sequence joins TRBV9 and TRBJ2-3, with 15 bases matching TRBD2. This CDR3 has 18 amino acids. Germline assignment: CDR1 SGDLS and CDR2 YYNGEE. V lost 0 bases and J lost 6; bases outside the gene matches: 8. The CDR3 DNA reads as TGTGCCAGCAGCGTAGCGGGGACTAGCGGGGGGTTCAGCGATACGCAGTATTTT. It is translated as CASSVAGTSGGFSDTQYF.

This clonotype was detected ten times or more. The chain employs TRBV10-3 and TRBJ2-3, with TRBD2 identical over 13 bases. Germline CDR1 ENHRY, CDR2 SYGVKD. V gave up 0 bases and J gave up 4 bases; unmatched junction bases: 7. The CDR3 is 18 residues long. The CDR3 sequence is CAISESRGLAGSPDTQYF. DNA for the CDR3: TGTGCCATCAGTGAGTCTAGGGGACTAGCGGGGTCTCCAGATACGCAGTATTTT.

This clonotype was seen repeatedly, ten times or more. The CDR3 reads CASGGINYEQYF. CDR3 coding DNA: TGTGCCAGCGGGGGGATTAATTACGAGCAGTACTTC. The gene calls are TRBV28 and TRBJ2-7; possibly TRBD2 for D (6 bases). CDR1 MDHEN and CDR2 SYDVKM come from the germline V gene. The CDR3 runs to 12 residues. Trimming shortened V by 8 bases and J by 4 bases, and 12 bases separated the two germline ends.

In its sample, this clonotype was seen a few times. The CDR3 loop is CASSRTGGGTDTQYF. In DNA, the CDR3 is TGCGCCAGCAGCCGTACAGGGGGAGGGACAGATACGCAGTATTTT. This chain links TRBV4-1 with TRBJ2-3; D might be TRBD1 (8 bases). V was cut by 4 bases and J by 3 bases, with 14 bases left in between. Germline values: CDR1 MGHRA, CDR2 YSYEKL. This CDR3 contains 15 residues.

The chain carries TRBV6-1 and TRBJ2-5, with D possibly being TRBD1 or TRBD2 (5 bases each). This CDR3 comprises 16 residues. Germline-derived CDR1 and CDR2 are MNHNS and SASEGT. V shed 3 bases and J shed 2 bases, with 16 bases lying between them. The CDR3 DNA reads as TGTGCCAGCAGTGAGGACCTGATGGGGACGCAAGAGACCCAGTACTTC. Translated, it gives CASSEDLMGTQETQYF.

The chain links TRBV7-9 to TRBJ1-1, with D possibly matching TRBD1 (6 bases). V was shortened by 3 bases and J by 1 base, with 15 bases between the two germline ends. Germline-derived CDR1 and CDR2 are SEHNR and FQNEAQ (reference sequence). The CDR3 runs 16 residues. This CDR3 is CASSLSLAGANTEAFF. The DNA of the CDR3 is TGTGCCAGCAGCTTGAGCTTGGCGGGGGCGAACACTGAAGCTTTCTTT. The full variable domain, with the rest looked up from reference TRBV7-9 and TRBJ1-1, is DTGVSQNPRHKITKRGQNVTFRCDPISEHNRLYWYRQTLGQGPEFLTYFQNEAQLEKSRLLSDRFSAERPKGSFSTLEIQRTEQGDSAMYLCASSLSLAGANTEAFFGQGTRLTVV.

The rearrangement links TRBV11-2 to TRBJ2-7; TRBD2 agrees at 8 bases. Per germline, CDR1 SGHAT and CDR2 FQNNGV. Trimming at V came to 3 bases and at J to 10 bases, leaving 14 bases not matched to a gene. This CDR3 contains 15 residues. The CDR3 here is CASSFGGGPPYDQYF. CDR3 DNA sequence: TGTGCCAGCAGCTTTGGCGGGGGGCCTCCCTATGATCAGTACTTC.

This clonotype appeared a single time. V is TRBV19 and J is TRBJ2-5; the D gene could be TRBD1 or TRBD2 (5 bases each). This CDR3 region has 14 residues. Trimming took off 8 bases at V and 4 bases at J, with 17 bases between the two ends. Per germline, CDR1 LNHDA and CDR2 SQIVND (reference sequence). The CDR3 DNA reads as TGTGCCAGTTTCCTCACGGGGCCCCTAGAGACCCAGTACTTC. Its protein is CASFLTGPLETQYF. Complete variable domain (other parts from reference TRBV19 and TRBJ2-5): DGGITQSPKYLFRKEGQNVTLSCEQNLNHDAMYWYRQDPGQGLRLIYYSQIVNDFQKGDIAEGYSVSREKKESFPLTVTSAQKNPTAFYLCASFLTGPLETQYFGPGTRLLVL.

The table lists this clonotype with many counts. The chain uses TRBV15 and TRBJ2-7; 9 bases are shared with TRBD1. CDR1 and CDR2 (germline): LNHNV, YYDKDF (reference sequence). CDR3 size: 15 residues. V shed 0 bases and J 5 bases; nucleotides not matched to a gene: 5. Here the CDR3 reads CATSRDPGQGHEQYF. Here the CDR3 DNA reads TGTGCCACCAGCAGAGATCCGGGACAGGGCCACGAGCAGTACTTC.

This clonotype was recorded a few times. The chain joins TRBV5-1 to TRBJ2-5, with D perhaps TRBD1 or TRBD2 (5 bases each). V gave up 6 bases and J gave up 5 bases, with 11 bases separating them. CDR1 SGHRS and CDR2 YFSETQ come from the germline V gene. The CDR3 sequence is 12 residues long. The DNA for the CDR3 is TGCGCCAGCACCCAGGGCGGGGAGACCCAGTACTTC. This encodes CASTQGGETQYF.

As for this clonotype: Sequence at one end of the junction differs from germline and may be a read error. The chain is built from TRBV3-1 and TRBJ1-1; no definite D call. CDR3 length: 14 residues. Germline V CDR1 and CDR2: LGHDT, YNNKEL (reference sequence). In nucleotides, the CDR3 is TGTGCCAGCAGCCGGCCCCGCTTAGGCACTGATGCTTTCTTT. Translation gives CASSRPRLGTDAFF.

This clonotype was detected many times. The chain joins TRBV20-1 to TRBJ2-3; 8 nucleotides line up with TRBD2. This CDR3 region has 13 residues. CDR1 is DFQATT, CDR2 SNEGSKA, per germline (reference sequence). With 2 bases clipped from V and 5 bases from J, the junction kept 3 bases outside the gene matches. Here the CDR3 reads CSARRAGEDTQYF. The CDR3 DNA reads TGCAGTGCTAGACGAGCGGGGGAAGATACGCAGTATTTT.

The table lists this clonotype with many counts. V gene TRBV24-1 combines with J gene TRBJ1-1; TRBD1 matches at 8 bases. J lost 9 bases, V lost 4 bases, and 6 bases had no gene match. The CDR3 runs 13 residues. Germline V lookup: CDR1 KGHDR, CDR2 SFDVKD. CDR3 nucleotides: TGTGCCACCAGTGACCCAGGACAGGGACAAGCTTTCTTT. Encoded protein: CATSDPGQGQAFF.

The table lists this clonotype with many counts. V and J are TRBV6-6 and TRBJ1-1; TRBD1 matches 10 bases. Unmatched junction bases numbered 1, after V lost 2 bases and J lost 1 base. This CDR3 contains 15 residues. Germline lookup yields CDR1 MNHNY and CDR2 SVGAGI (reference sequence). CDR3: CASSYRTGGNTEAFF. The CDR3 DNA reads as TGTGCCAGCAGTTACCGGACAGGGGGGAACACTGAAGCTTTCTTT.

With respect to this clonotype: Germline is not matched at one junction end, which may reflect a read error. The CDR3 coding sequence is TGTGCCAGGAGCTACCCTTTTGGACCCTCCTACGAGCAGTACTTC. This encodes CARSYPFGPSYEQYF. The chain combines TRBV7-8 with TRBJ2-7; no firm D call. This CDR3 contains 15 residues. Germline V gene data show CDR1 as SGHVS and CDR2 as FQNEAQ.

Many counts were recorded for this clonotype. DNA for the CDR3: TGTGCCAGCAGCGTCACTAGCGGGGGGGCCACCGGGGAGCTGTTTTTT. It specifies CASSVTSGGATGELFF. The V and J genes are TRBV9 and TRBJ2-2, with TRBD2 matching 13 bases. The germline V gene encodes CDR1 SGDLS and CDR2 YYNGEE. This CDR3 spans 16 amino acids. Trimming at V came to 2 bases and at J to 4 bases, leaving 2 bases not matched to a gene.

J is TRBJ2-1 and V is TRBV7-9; TRBD2 matches 10 bases. The CDR3 spans 14 residues. The junction had 5 bases not matched to a gene; V was cut back by 5 bases and J by 7 bases. Germline CDR1 and CDR2: SEHNR and FQNEAQ (reference sequence). The DNA of the CDR3 is TGTGCCAGCAGCAGGCCTAGCGGGAGTAATGAGCAGTTCTTC. Translating it yields CASSRPSGSNEQFF.

This clonotype occurred many times. The chain has TRBV6-2 or TRBV6-3 and TRBJ2-1, with 7 bases matching TRBD1. J gave up 9 bases and V 3 bases, and 8 bases lay outside the gene matches. CDR3 length: 14 amino acids. Germline lookup yields CDR1 MNHEY and CDR2 SVGEGT. This chain's CDR3 is CASSYQGVPREQFF. CDR3 DNA: TGTGCCAGCAGTTATCAGGGGGTGCCCCGTGAGCAGTTCTTC.

Many counts were recorded for this clonotype. This chain connects TRBV20-1 to TRBJ1-2; TRBD1 aligns across 7 bases. The CDR3 is made up of 15 amino acids. From germline, CDR1 is DFQATT and CDR2 SNEGSKA (reference sequence). V gave up 3 bases and J gave up 4 bases; unmatched junction bases: 11. The CDR3 loop reads CSASYGLTGSYGYTF. Written as DNA, the CDR3 is TGCAGTGCTAGTTACGGACTGACAGGGTCCTATGGCTACACCTTC.

The chain couples TRBV6-1 to TRBJ1-2; no clear D. V dropped 2 bases and J dropped 2 bases, with 12 bases sitting between them. This CDR3 has 15 residues. The germline gives CDR1 MNHNS, CDR2 SASEGT. CDR3 residues: CASSEIRQRNYGYTF. CDR3 in DNA: TGTGCCAGCAGTGAAATTAGACAAAGAAACTATGGCTACACCTTC.

The V gene is TRBV7-2, the J gene TRBJ1-2, with D maybe TRBD1 (6 bases). The CDR3 loop spans 16 amino acids. Germline V gene data show CDR1 as SGHTA and CDR2 as FQGNSA. The germline V and J ends were trimmed by 6 bases and 0 bases, with 17 bases remaining between them. This chain's CDR3 is CASSLRTVTANYGYTF. As DNA, the CDR3 is TGTGCCAGCAGTTTAAGGACAGTAACGGCTAACTATGGCTACACCTTC.

Ten or more counts support this clonotype. V gene TRBV6-1 combines with J gene TRBJ2-7; 7 positions agree with TRBD1. CDR3 size: 15 residues. The V and J ends lost 4 bases and 0 bases, in that order; junction bases with no gene match: 6. Germline V gene data show CDR1 as MNHNS and CDR2 as SASEGT. For the CDR3, the DNA is TGTGCCAGCAGTGTGAAAGGGACAGTCTCCTACGAGCAGTACTTC. This gives the protein CASSVKGTVSYEQYF.

This clonotype was seen many times. The chain couples TRBV28 to TRBJ1-1; the match to TRBD1 covers 7 bases. The CDR3 runs 14 residues. Germline V gives CDR1 MDHEN, CDR2 SYDVKM. The V gene end was trimmed by 4 bases and the J gene end by 5 bases; junction bases not matched to a gene: 7. The CDR3 sequence: CASSYRGRGTEAFF. CDR3 sequence (DNA): TGTGCCAGCAGTTACAGGGGACGGGGGACTGAAGCTTTCTTT. Supplemented by reference TRBV28 and TRBJ1-1, the full variable domain reads DVKVTQSSRYLVKRTGEKVFLECVQDMDHENMFWYRQDPGLGLRLIYFSYDVKMKEKGDIPEGYSVSREKKERFSLILESASTNQTSMYLCASSYRGRGTEAFFGQGTRLTVV.

The V gene is TRBV10-3, the J gene TRBJ2-3; no clear D gene. V was cut by 5 bases and J by 9 bases, with 9 bases left in between. This CDR3 is built from 11 residues. Looked up from germline, CDR1 is ENHRY and CDR2 is SYGVKD. As DNA, the CDR3 is TGTGCCATCAGTTCTCAATACACGCAGTATTTT. Translating it yields CAISSQYTQYF.

In this sample, this clonotype turned up many times. The V call is TRBV7-2, the J call TRBJ1-1; a possible D gene is TRBD1 (6 bases). The V gene's germline CDR1 is SGHTA and CDR2 FQGNSA. The V gene lost 0 bases and the J gene lost 5 bases, with 19 bases spanning the gap. The CDR3 has 17 amino acids. The CDR3 protein is CASSLAHAAQGRTEAFF. The CDR3 DNA reads TGTGCCAGCAGCTTAGCCCACGCAGCACAGGGTAGGACTGAAGCTTTCTTT.

This clonotype was recorded at least ten times. CDR3 loop: CASSPGLEKLFF. CDR3 DNA sequence: TGTGCCAGCAGTCCGGGATTGGAAAAACTGTTTTTT. The chain recombines TRBV7-2 with TRBJ1-4; D unclear. Germline assignment: CDR1 SGHTA and CDR2 FQGNSA. The CDR3 spans 12 residues. Between the trimmed V and J ends, which lost 6 bases and 8 bases, there was a span of 10 bases.